This T cell receptor beta chain stems from a study of beta chain features in type 1 diabetes. Study results and caveats: When Type 1 diabetes patients were examined, their TCRB CDR3s proved moderately but significantly shorter in all four CD4+ subsets.

Germline V gene data show CDR1 as MDHEN and CDR2 as SYDVKM. V lost 5 bases, J lost 2 bases, and 10 bases stayed unmatched. This CDR3 has 16 amino acids. The whole isolated RNA underwent reverse transcription, so sequencing captured expressed TCRB transcripts. The read count averaged about 3.57 million across naive, central memory and regulatory T cell samples. Sequencing used immunoSEQ multiplex PCR; TCRdb keeps in-frame clones, though not all of them. The sample lists 50,000 to 70,000 clones, under 60% seen once, with around 2.5% in the top ten. With regard to this clone: Antigen specificity is unknown.

The chain has TRBV28 and TRBJ2-3; TRBD2 agrees at 7 bases. The receptor's source is a woman aged 40 to 50 with type 1 diabetes. Input material: Tregs from blood. As DNA, the CDR3 is TGTGCCAGCAGTCAGCCGGGGGGACCTCCCACAGATACGCAGTATTTT. Its protein is CASSQPGGPPTDTQYF.